Shown below are 15 T cell receptor beta chains from a single sample sequenced in a study of OX40 agonist ivuxolimab in advanced cancers. Libraries were prepared by immunoSEQ multiplex PCR; TCRdb keeps only in-frame clonotypes and omits some of them. The sample includes around 64,000 clones, around nine tenths seen only once; the top ten take roughly 0.77%. This specimen was CD4+ or CD8+ T cells sorted from blood, taken in a trial of the OX40 agonist ivuxolimab. Receptors originate from an adult with an advanced solid tumor such as melanoma, head and neck, liver or kidney cancer.

This clone came up a few times. This sequence joins TRBV5-4 and TRBJ2-2; 7 nucleotides align to TRBD2. CDR1 is SGHNT, CDR2 YYREEE, per germline (reference sequence). The CDR3 totals 15 residues. J was trimmed by 3 bases and V by 6 bases; bases with no gene match: 8. Written as DNA, the CDR3 is TGTGCCAGCACTCTGGGCGGGAGAGACACCGGGGAGCTGTTTTTT. Amino acids: CASTLGGRDTGELFF. Supplemented by reference TRBV5-4 and TRBJ2-2, the full variable domain reads ETGVTQSPTHLIKTRGQQVTLRCSSQSGHNTVSWYQQALGQGPQFIFQYYREEENGRGNFPPRFSGLQFPNYSSELNVNALELDDSALYLCASTLGGRDTGELFFGEGSRLTVL.

This clone was found a few times. The rearrangement links TRBV2 to TRBJ1-1; D perhaps matches TRBD1 (6 bases). Germline values: CDR1 SNHLY, CDR2 FYNNEI. The CDR3 runs to 15 residues. V was shortened by 4 bases and J by 1 base, with 13 bases between the two germline ends. CDR3 coding DNA: TGTGCCAGCAGTGCTAGGACAGCAACGAACACTGAAGCTTTCTTT. The encoded protein is CASSARTATNTEAFF. Using reference TRBV2 and TRBJ1-1 for the parts outside the CDR3, the full variable domain is EPEVTQTPSHQVTQMGQEVILRCVPISNHLYFYWYRQILGQKVEFLVSFYNNEISEKSEIFDDQFSVERPDGSNFTLKIRSTKLEDSAMYFCASSARTATNTEAFFGQGTRLTVV.

This chain links TRBV6-5 with TRBJ1-5, with D hard to call. The CDR3 is made up of 14 amino acids. Germline CDR1 MNHEY, CDR2 SVGAGI. V lost 8 bases to trimming and J lost 5 bases, with 16 bases between them. CDR3 in amino acids: CASCTWPPHQPQHF. The CDR3 region has the DNA TGTGCCAGCTGCACATGGCCGCCGCATCAGCCCCAGCATTTT.

Here the CDR3 DNA reads TGCGCCAGCAGCGCAAGGACAGAAAACACCGGGGAGCTGTTTTTT. Protein product: CASSARTENTGELFF. J is TRBJ2-2 and V is TRBV5-1; D is possibly TRBD1 (6 bases). CDR1 is SGHRS and CDR2 is YFSETQ in the germline V gene. The CDR3 is 15 amino acids. Deletions cut 4 bases from V and 2 bases from J, with 12 bases between.

The chain recombines TRBV7-2 with TRBJ2-2; TRBD2 matches at 7 bases. V shed 3 bases, J shed 4 bases, and the junction held 11 bases outside the gene matches. Germline V gives CDR1 SGHTA, CDR2 FQGNSA. This CDR3 contains 17 residues. CDR3 sequence reads: CASSFDPGGWSTGELFF. CDR3 DNA sequence: TGTGCCAGCAGCTTTGACCCGGGGGGATGGAGCACCGGGGAGCTGTTTTTT.

The count of this clone is one. This chain links TRBV5-1 with TRBJ2-2; 9 bases are a match to TRBD1. The CDR3 loop spans 13 amino acids. V shed 7 bases, J shed 4 bases, and the junction held 2 bases outside the gene matches. Germline-derived CDR1 and CDR2 are SGHRS and YFSETQ. CDR3 coding DNA: TGCGCCAGCGGGACAGGGCTCACCGGGGAGCTGTTTTTT. Its protein is CASGTGLTGELFF.

The CDR3 DNA follows: TGTGCCAGCAGTCGGGATCCCGGGGGTAATCAGCCCCAGCATTTT. Protein: CASSRDPGGNQPQHF. This sequence joins TRBV6-1 and TRBJ1-5, with D possibly matching TRBD1 (5 bases). The CDR3 loop spans 15 amino acids. Germline V gene lookup returns CDR1 MNHNS and CDR2 SASEGT. The V gene lost 5 bases and the J gene lost 4 bases, with 15 bases spanning the gap.

The chain joins TRBV14 to TRBJ1-2; D not certain. Germline V CDR1 and CDR2: SGHDN, FVKESK. V gave up 1 base and J gave up 6 bases, with 12 bases separating them. The CDR3 contains 14 residues. CDR3 nucleotides: TGTGCCAGCAGCCAAGTGGGTGGTGCGCATGGCTACACCTTC. It encodes CASSQVGGAHGYTF.

The chain links TRBV5-1 to TRBJ2-7; D may be TRBD2 (7 bases). The CDR3 sequence is 17 residues long. Trimming removed 0 bases at V and 0 bases at J, with 16 bases between. The germline CDR1 and CDR2 sequences are SGHRS and YFSETQ. The CDR3 bases are TGCGCCAGCAGCTTGGCCGACGGGGGGCGCCTCTCCTACGAGCAGTACTTC. It codes for CASSLADGGRLSYEQYF.

Here the CDR3 DNA reads TGTGCCAGCAGTCTTATGAACACTGAAGCTTTCTTT. Its protein product is CASSLMNTEAFF. V usage is TRBV2 and J usage is TRBJ1-1; D unclear. V was shortened by 5 bases and J by 0 bases, with 4 bases between the two germline ends. The germline CDR1 and CDR2 sequences are SNHLY and FYNNEI. This CDR3 has 12 amino acids.

V usage is TRBV18 and J usage is TRBJ2-7; 10 nucleotides agree with TRBD1. V was pared by 10 bases and J by 1 base, with 7 bases of the junction left unmatched. Per the germline V gene, CDR1 is KGHSH and CDR2 is LQKENI. This CDR3 is built from 14 residues. The DNA of the CDR3 is TGTGCCACCTCTTCGGGACAGGGGTCCTACGAGCAGTACTTC. Protein product: CATSSGQGSYEQYF.

V gene TRBV29-1 combines with J gene TRBJ1-1; 7 nucleotides align to TRBD1. The junction had 6 bases not matched to a gene; V was cut back by 4 bases and J by 7 bases. This CDR3 contains 12 residues. Germline values: CDR1 SQVTM, CDR2 ANQGSEA. The CDR3 nucleotides read TGCAGCGTTGCCGCGGCAGGGGGTGAAGCTTTCTTT. As protein: CSVAAAGGEAFF.

This sequence joins TRBV6-1 and TRBJ2-1; D is perhaps TRBD2 (5 bases). Trimming took off 3 bases at V and 5 bases at J, with 14 bases between the two ends. The CDR3 spans 15 residues. CDR1 MNHNS and CDR2 SASEGT come from the germline V gene. In nucleotides, the CDR3 is TGTGCCAGCAGTGAGGGTCGGGCCGGGAACAATGAGCAGTTCTTC. Protein product: CASSEGRAGNNEQFF.

The V gene is TRBV7-3, the J gene TRBJ2-2; no reliable D call. The CDR3 is made up of 16 amino acids. Germline CDR1 and CDR2: SGHTA and FQGTGA. V lost 2 bases and J 4 bases, leaving 14 bases between the germline ends. CDR3 nucleotide sequence: TGTGCCAGCAGCTTAGGGTACCGGGCCGTCACCGGGGAGCTGTTTTTT. As protein: CASSLGYRAVTGELFF.

This clone has more than one count but fewer than ten. The J gene is TRBJ2-7, the V gene TRBV4-1, with a possible D match to TRBD2 (5 bases). This CDR3 contains 14 residues. V was trimmed by 8 bases and J by 6 bases, leaving 20 bases between them. The V gene's germline CDR1 is MGHRA and CDR2 YSYEKL. CDR3 protein: CASRENRGSGEQYF. In nucleotides, the CDR3 is TGCGCCAGCCGAGAGAACCGGGGAAGCGGCGAGCAGTACTTC.